This T cell receptor beta chain is drawn from a study of PD-1 blockade in classical Hodgkin lymphoma. Time point given: cycle 4 day 1 (C4D1), after more than 5 weeks of nivolumab. There was relapse after autologous stem cell transplantation in every patient, and there was variation in brentuximab vedotin exposure. A remark on this clone: Its antigen is unknown.

Trimming shortened V by 5 bases and J by 5 bases, and 18 bases separated the two germline ends. The germline gives CDR1 SEHNR, CDR2 FQNEAQ (reference sequence). The CDR3 runs to 15 residues. Sequencing was performed with immunoSEQ multiplex PCR; in TCRdb, only in-frame clones are kept and a portion is missing. The sample has some 110,000 clones, around nine tenths seen once. General study results and limits: The causes of the repertoire differences, possibly disease activity or prior therapy, remain undefined. CD4+ but not CD8+ TCR diversity rose significantly by C4D1. Reports described newly diagnosed patients as having lower baseline TCR diversity than healthy donors.

The chain links TRBV7-9 to TRBJ2-5, with a tentative D call TRBD2 (5 bases). This receptor was identified in a human donor with classical Hodgkin lymphoma. Material: peripheral blood mononuclear cells (PBMCs), obtained before the fourth cycle of nivolumab. The CDR3 bases are TGTGCCAGCAGCCCCATCACGTACCGAGGGGAGACCCAGTACTTC. Protein product: CASSPITYRGETQYF. The variable domain in full, completed from reference TRBV7-9 and TRBJ2-5, reads DTGVSQNPRHKITKRGQNVTFRCDPISEHNRLYWYRQTLGQGPEFLTYFQNEAQLEKSRLLSDRFSAERPKGSFSTLEIQRTEQGDSAMYLCASSPITYRGETQYFGPGTRLLVL.